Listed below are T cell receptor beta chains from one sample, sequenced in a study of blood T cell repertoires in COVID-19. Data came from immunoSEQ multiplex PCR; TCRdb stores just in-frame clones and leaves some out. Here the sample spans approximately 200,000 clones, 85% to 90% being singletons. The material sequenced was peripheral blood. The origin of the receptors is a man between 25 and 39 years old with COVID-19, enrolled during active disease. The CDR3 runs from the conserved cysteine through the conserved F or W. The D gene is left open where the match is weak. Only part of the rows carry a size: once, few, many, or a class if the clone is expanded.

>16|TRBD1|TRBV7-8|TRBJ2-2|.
CASSPWPDRVYGELFF
TGTGCCAGCAGCCCATGGCCGGACAGGGTATACGGGGAGCTGTTTTTT
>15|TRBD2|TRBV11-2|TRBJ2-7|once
CASSLRVAGGSEQYF
TGTGCCAGCAGCTTAAGAGTAGCGGGGGGGAGCGAGCAGTACTTC
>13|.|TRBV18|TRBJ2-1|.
CASSPGEYNEQFF
TGTGCCAGCTCACCGGGAGAGTACAATGAGCAGTTCTTC
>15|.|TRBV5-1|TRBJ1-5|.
CASSLGDSLNQPQHF
TGCGCCAGCAGCTTGGGAGACAGCCTCAATCAGCCCCAGCATTTT
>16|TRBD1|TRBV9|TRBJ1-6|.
CASSPRQGPYNSPLHF
TGTGCCAGCAGCCCAAGACAGGGGCCCTATAATTCACCCCTCCACTTT
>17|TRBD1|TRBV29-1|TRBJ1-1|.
CSVVKNRDRPLNTEAFF
TGCAGCGTTGTGAAGAACCGGGACAGGCCTTTGAACACTGAAGCTTTCTTT
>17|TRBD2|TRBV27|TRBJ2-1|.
CASSFPRAGGKNNEQFF
TGTGCCAGCAGCTTCCCCCGAGCGGGAGGGAAGAACAATGAGCAGTTCTTC
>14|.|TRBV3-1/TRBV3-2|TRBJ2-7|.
CASSRLQGTYEQYF
TGTGCCAGCAGCCGGTTACAGGGAACCTACGAGCAGTACTTC
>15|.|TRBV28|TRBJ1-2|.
CASSLKPGGLYGYTF
TGTGCCAGCAGTTTAAAGCCAGGAGGCCTCTATGGCTACACCTTC
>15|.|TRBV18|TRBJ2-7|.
CASSPEGGVLQSGYF
TGTGCCAGCTCACCAGAGGGCGGGGTATTACAGAGCGGGTACTTC
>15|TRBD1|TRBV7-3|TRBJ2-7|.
CASSLTRTGTYEQYF
TGTGCCAGCAGCTTAACCCGGACAGGGACCTACGAGCAGTACTTC
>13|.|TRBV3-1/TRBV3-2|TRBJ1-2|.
CASSHGQIYGYTF
TGTGCCAGCAGCCATGGGCAGATCTATGGCTACACCTTC
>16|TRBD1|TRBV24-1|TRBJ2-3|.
CATSDLWTGSTDTQYF
TGTGCCACCAGTGATTTGTGGACAGGATCTACAGATACGCAGTATTTT
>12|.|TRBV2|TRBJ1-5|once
CATAESNQPQHF
TGTGCCACCGCCGAGAGCAATCAGCCCCAGCATTTT
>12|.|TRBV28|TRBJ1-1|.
CASSLGRMGAFF
TGTGCCAGCAGTTTAGGGCGTATGGGAGCTTTCTTT
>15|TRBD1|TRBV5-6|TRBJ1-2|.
CASSLVGQELYGYTF
TGTGCCAGCAGCTTGGTGGGACAGGAACTCTATGGCTACACCTTC
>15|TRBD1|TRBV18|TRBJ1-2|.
CASSPPGQGALGYTF
TGTGCCAGCTCACCCCCGGGACAGGGGGCACTCGGCTACACCTTC
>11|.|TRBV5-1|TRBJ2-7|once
CASRTAYEQYF
TGCGCCAGCAGGACAGCCTACGAGCAGTACTTC
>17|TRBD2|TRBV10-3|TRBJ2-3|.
CAISGSKAGASTDTQYF
TGTGCCATCAGTGGTTCCAAAGCGGGAGCTAGCACAGATACGCAGTATTTT
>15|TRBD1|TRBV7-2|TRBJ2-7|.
CASSFTGQDSYEQYF
TGTGCCAGCAGCTTCACGGGACAGGACTCCTACGAGCAGTACTTC
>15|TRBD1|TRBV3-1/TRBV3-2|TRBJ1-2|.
CASSQTGAGSYGYTF
TGTGCCAGCAGCCAAACAGGGGCAGGGTCATATGGCTACACCTTC
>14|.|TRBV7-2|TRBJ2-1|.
CASSLNGGAYEQFF
TGTGCCAGCAGCTTAAATGGAGGGGCTTATGAGCAGTTCTTC
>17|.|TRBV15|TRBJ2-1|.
CATSRTRPTSSYNEQFF
TGTGCCACCAGCAGAACCAGGCCAACAAGCTCCTACAATGAGCAGTTCTTC
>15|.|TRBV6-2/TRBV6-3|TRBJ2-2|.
CASGPGAAATGELFF
TGTGCCAGCGGCCCGGGAGCGGCGGCGACCGGGGAGCTGTTTTTT
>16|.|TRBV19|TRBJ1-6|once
CASSISGGLTDSPLHF
TGTGCCAGTAGTATAAGCGGGGGTCTTACAGATTCACCCCTCCACTTT
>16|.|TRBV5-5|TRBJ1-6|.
CASSFVSHSDNSPLHF
TGTGCCAGCAGCTTCGTCTCTCATTCGGATAATTCACCCCTCCACTTT
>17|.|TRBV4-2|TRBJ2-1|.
CASSQVGAAPSYNEQFF
TGTGCCAGCAGCCAAGTGGGTGCGGCTCCTAGCTACAATGAGCAGTTCTTC
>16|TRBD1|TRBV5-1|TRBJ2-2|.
CASRLSTGFNTGELFF
TGCGCCAGCCGACTCTCGACAGGGTTCAACACCGGGGAGCTGTTTTTT
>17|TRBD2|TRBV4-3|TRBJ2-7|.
CASSQDSRTSGIYEQYF
TGCGCCAGCAGCCAAGATAGCCGGACTAGCGGGATCTACGAGCAGTACTTC
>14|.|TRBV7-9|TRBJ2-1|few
CASSLVGTHNEQFF
TGTGCCAGCAGCTTAGTTGGGACACACAATGAGCAGTTCTTC
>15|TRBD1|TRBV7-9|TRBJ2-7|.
CASSPGPGQAREQYF
TGTGCCAGCAGCCCTGGACCGGGACAGGCTAGAGAGCAGTACTTC
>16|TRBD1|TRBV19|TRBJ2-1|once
CASSMGTVGAYNEQFF
TGTGCCAGTAGTATGGGGACAGTCGGGGCCTACAATGAGCAGTTCTTC
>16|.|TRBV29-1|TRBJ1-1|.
CSVLSGGRGQDTEAFF
TGCAGCGTTTTGTCTGGGGGCAGGGGCCAGGACACTGAAGCTTTCTTT
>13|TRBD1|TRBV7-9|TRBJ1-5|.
CASSLTGGQPQHF
TGTGCCAGCAGCTTAACAGGGGGACAGCCCCAGCATTTT
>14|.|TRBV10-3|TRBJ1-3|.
CAIESTSSGNTIYF
TGTGCCATCGAATCAACAAGCTCTGGAAACACCATATATTTT
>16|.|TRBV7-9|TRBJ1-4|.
CASSRMGAATNEKLFF
TGTGCCAGCAGCCGTATGGGAGCTGCAACTAATGAAAAACTGTTTTTT
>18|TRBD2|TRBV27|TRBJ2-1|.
CASSYVSPGLAIYNEQFF
TGTGCCAGCAGCTACGTTTCGCCGGGACTAGCGATTTACAATGAGCAGTTCTTC
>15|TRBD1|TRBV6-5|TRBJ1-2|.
CASSPGQAKLYGYTF
TGTGCCAGCAGTCCGGGACAGGCAAAACTCTATGGCTACACCTTC
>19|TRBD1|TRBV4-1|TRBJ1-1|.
CASSQSTRGQGFLGTEAFF
TGCGCCAGCAGCCAGTCCACCCGTGGACAGGGGTTCTTGGGCACTGAAGCTTTCTTT